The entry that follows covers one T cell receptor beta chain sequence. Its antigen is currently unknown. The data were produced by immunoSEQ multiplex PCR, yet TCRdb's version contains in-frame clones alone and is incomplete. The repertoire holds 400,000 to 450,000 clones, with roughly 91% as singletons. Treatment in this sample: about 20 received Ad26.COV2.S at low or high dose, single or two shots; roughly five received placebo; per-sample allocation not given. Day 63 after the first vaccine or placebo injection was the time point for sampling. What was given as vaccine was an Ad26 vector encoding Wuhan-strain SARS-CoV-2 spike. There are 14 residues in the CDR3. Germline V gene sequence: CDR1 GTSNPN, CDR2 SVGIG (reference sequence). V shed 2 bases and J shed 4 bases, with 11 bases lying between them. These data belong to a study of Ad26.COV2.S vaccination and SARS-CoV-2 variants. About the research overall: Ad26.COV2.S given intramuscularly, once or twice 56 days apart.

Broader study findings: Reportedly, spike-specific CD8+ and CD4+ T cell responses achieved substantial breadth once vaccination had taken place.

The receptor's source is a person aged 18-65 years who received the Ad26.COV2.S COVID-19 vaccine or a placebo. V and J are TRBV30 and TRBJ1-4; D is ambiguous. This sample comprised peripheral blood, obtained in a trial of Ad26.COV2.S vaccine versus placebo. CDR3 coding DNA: TGTGCCTGGAGTAGTTTGGGCCTTAATGAAAAACTGTTTTTT. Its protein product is CAWSSLGLNEKLFF. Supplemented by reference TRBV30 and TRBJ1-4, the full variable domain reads SQTIHQWPATLVQPVGSPLSLECTVEGTSNPNLYWYRQAAGRGLQLLFYSVGIGQISSEVPQNLSASRPQDRQFILSSKKLLLSDSGFYLCAWSSLGLNEKLFFGSGTQLSVL.